These 22 T cell receptor beta chains were sequenced from one sample in a study of blood T cell repertoires in COVID-19. Method: immunoSEQ multiplex PCR; TCRdb's copy keeps in-frame clones and lacks some. The sample yields about 34,000 clones, less than 90% seen once. The sequenced sample was peripheral blood. Source of these receptors: a man in his 70s with active COVID-19.

This sequence joins TRBV10-3 and TRBJ2-2, with TRBD1 as a possible D gene (5 bases). V was pared by 4 bases and J by 4 bases, with 22 bases between. This CDR3 spans 18 amino acids. Per the germline V gene, CDR1 is ENHRY and CDR2 is SYGVKD. The DNA of the CDR3 is TGTGCCATCAGTGGGAGACGAGAAAGGACATTCGGCACCGGGGAGCTGTTTTTT. This encodes CAISGRRERTFGTGELFF.

The CDR3 DNA is TGTGCCTGGACCCAAACTCCAGGGGGCCACCCGCATTTT. It is translated as CAWTQTPGGHPHF. The chain joins TRBV30 to TRBJ1-5, with 8 nucleotides matching TRBD1. The CDR3 has 13 amino acids. V dropped 4 bases and J dropped 15; count of bases not matched to a gene: 14. Germline CDR1 GTSNPN, CDR2 SVGIG (reference sequence).

The chain carries TRBV5-6 and TRBJ1-1; possible D gene TRBD1, 6 bases. Germline assignment: CDR1 SGHDT and CDR2 YYEEEE. This CDR3 is built from 14 residues. V was clipped by 1 base and J by 6 bases, with 13 bases between them. The CDR3 here is CASSLPFAGAEAFF. As DNA, the CDR3 is TGTGCCAGCAGCTTGCCATTTGCAGGGGCTGAAGCTTTCTTT.

This clone was seen only a few times. V and J are TRBV4-2 and TRBJ1-5; D is possibly TRBD1 (6 bases). Trimming removed 1 base from V and 3 bases from J, with 13 bases in between. Per germline, CDR1 LGHNA and CDR2 YNFKEQ. This CDR3 region has 16 residues. CDR3 sequence: CASSQGGRGFNQPQHF. For the CDR3, the DNA is TGTGCCAGCAGCCAAGGAGGGAGGGGGTTCAATCAGCCCCAGCATTTT.

The V gene is TRBV12-3 or TRBV12-4, the J gene TRBJ2-5; D is possibly TRBD2 (6 bases). V gave up 8 bases and J gave up 7 bases, with 17 bases separating them. The CDR3 has 13 amino acids. The CDR3 DNA reads TGTGCCAGCCGGACGGGGGAAGCTGGGACCCAGTACTTC. It codes for CASRTGEAGTQYF.

The V gene is TRBV9, the J gene TRBJ2-2, with 7 bases identical to TRBD2. The CDR3 is 16 amino acids. J lost 4 bases, V lost 0 bases, and 6 bases had no gene match. The germline gives CDR1 SGDLS, CDR2 YYNGEE. This chain's CDR3 is CASSVGSSGLTGELFF. CDR3 nucleotides: TGTGCCAGCAGCGTAGGGAGTAGCGGGCTCACCGGGGAGCTGTTTTTT.

The rearrangement links TRBV10-2 to TRBJ1-1, with 8 bases matching TRBD1. Per germline, CDR1 WSHSY and CDR2 SAAADI. The CDR3 is 13 residues long. The ends lost 6 bases at V and 5 bases at J; junction bases unmatched: 5. The CDR3 loop reads CASSFDRGTEAFF. DNA of the CDR3: TGCGCCAGCAGCTTTGACAGGGGAACTGAAGCTTTCTTT.

This sequence joins TRBV7-6 and TRBJ2-1; no firm D call. Germline-derived CDR1 and CDR2 are SGHVS and FNYEAQ. The V end was cut by 5 bases, the J end by 1 base, with 12 bases between. CDR3 size: 15 residues. CDR3 sequence: CASSPGGRSYNEQFF. The CDR3 DNA is TGTGCCAGCAGCCCCGGCGGTAGGTCCTACAATGAGCAGTTCTTC.

In this sample, this clone turned up once. The J gene is TRBJ1-4, the V gene TRBV9; maybe TRBD1 (5 bases). V was pared by 1 base and J by 8 bases, with 15 bases between. Germline V gene lookup returns CDR1 SGDLS and CDR2 YYNGEE. The CDR3 is 15 residues long. The CDR3 reads CASSVWGGFGEKLFF. In nucleotides, the CDR3 is TGTGCCAGCAGCGTATGGGGGGGTTTTGGCGAAAAACTGTTTTTT.

The chain has TRBV10-3 and TRBJ1-4; D remains ambiguous. This CDR3 is built from 15 residues. Trimming left V 0 bases short and J 7 bases short, with 12 bases between. CDR1 is ENHRY and CDR2 is SYGVKD in the germline V gene. This chain's CDR3 is CAISESTLRSEKLFF. The CDR3 region has the DNA TGTGCCATCAGTGAGTCCACCCTTAGGAGTGAAAAACTGTTTTTT.

CDR3 loop: CASSDRLGGAFF. DNA for the CDR3: TGTGCCAGCAGCGATCGACTTGGGGGGGCTTTCTTT. The rearrangement joins TRBV6-5 to TRBJ1-1; D possibly corresponds to TRBD1 (5 bases). The V and J ends lost 6 bases and 11 bases respectively, with 16 bases between them. This CDR3 spans 12 amino acids. Looked up from germline, CDR1 is MNHEY and CDR2 is SVGAGI.

CDR3 nucleotides: TGTGCCAGCAGTTACGGGCCGCCGCAATACGAGCAGTACTTC. This gives the protein CASSYGPPQYEQYF. The chain couples TRBV6-2 or TRBV6-3 to TRBJ2-7; D remains ambiguous. The CDR3 totals 14 residues. Germline V gene lookup returns CDR1 MNHEY and CDR2 SVGEGT. Trimming took off 2 bases at V and 4 bases at J, with 12 bases between the two ends.

This clone appeared once. The genes are TRBV5-1 and TRBJ1-1; D not certain. Deletions cut 1 base from V and 0 bases from J, with 10 bases between. Germline CDR1 is SGHRS and CDR2 is YFSETQ. CDR3 length equals 15 residues. The CDR3 is CASSLNPEMNTEAFF. The CDR3 DNA is TGCGCCAGCAGCTTGAATCCCGAGATGAACACTGAAGCTTTCTTT. The full variable domain, rest sourced from reference TRBV5-1 and TRBJ1-1, is KAGVTQTPRYLIKTRGQQVTLSCSPISGHRSVSWYQQTPGQGLQFLFEYFSETQRNKGNFPGRFSGRQFSNSRSEMNVSTLELGDSALYLCASSLNPEMNTEAFFGQGTRLTVV.

The V call is TRBV12-1, the J call TRBJ1-4; no DNA check was done on the table's D call, TRBD1. TRBV12-1 is labeled a pseudogene. The CDR3 extends over 17 amino acids. CDR3 region: CASSSKFRTGLDEKLFF. CDR3 nucleotides: TGTGCCAGCAGCTCAAAGTTCCGTACAGGGCTAGATGAAAAACTGTTTTTT.

The chain recombines TRBV5-4 with TRBJ1-6, with 7 nucleotides matching TRBD1. CDR1 is SGHNT, CDR2 YYREEE, per germline (reference sequence). The CDR3 is 14 amino acids. V gave up 3 bases and J gave up 8 bases; unmatched junction bases: 5. The CDR3 is CASSYDRVDSPLHF. The CDR3 DNA sequence: TGTGCCAGCAGCTACGACAGGGTTGATTCACCCCTCCACTTT.

The chain couples TRBV4-3 to TRBJ2-6, with D possibly being TRBD1 (6 bases). Germline loops: CDR1 LGHNA, CDR2 YSLEER. The CDR3 has 17 amino acids. With 0 bases removed from V and 1 base from J, the gap between germline ends came to 10 bases. The CDR3 loop is CASSQDLQGSGANVLTF. CDR3 sequence (DNA): TGCGCCAGCAGCCAAGATCTGCAGGGGTCTGGGGCCAACGTCCTGACTTTC.

This clone was counted once. The chain is built from TRBV5-1 and TRBJ2-3, with 8 bases that match TRBD2. V was clipped by 1 base and J by 5 bases; unmatched bases: 6. Germline V CDR1 and CDR2: SGHRS, YFSETQ. CDR3 length: 15 amino acids. The DNA of the CDR3 is TGCGCCAGCAGCTTGATCCAGCGGGAGAAAGATACGCAGTATTTT. It specifies CASSLIQREKDTQYF.

The chain couples TRBV19 to TRBJ2-3, with 9 positions matching TRBD1. J gave up 5 bases and V 6 bases, and 12 bases lay outside the gene matches. Germline CDR1 and CDR2: LNHDA and SQIVND (reference sequence). This CDR3 spans 16 amino acids. This CDR3 is CASSPRGTGRGDTQYF. For the CDR3, the DNA is TGTGCCAGTAGCCCAAGGGGGACAGGGAGGGGAGATACGCAGTATTTT.

The J gene is TRBJ1-2, the V gene TRBV5-6; D is perhaps TRBD1 (5 bases). The V gene's germline CDR1 is SGHDT and CDR2 YYEEEE. The V gene lost 1 base and the J gene lost 3 bases, with 7 bases spanning the gap. The CDR3 sequence is 13 residues long. CDR3 coding DNA: TGTGCCAGCAGCTTGAGCAGGGACTATGGCTACACCTTC. This translates into CASSLSRDYGYTF.

The chain joins TRBV3-1 (or the pseudogene TRBV3-2) to TRBJ2-5, with 12 bases matching TRBD2. Germline CDR1 reads LGHDT; CDR2 reads YNNKEL (reference sequence). The trim removed 1 base at V and 1 base at J, leaving 10 bases unmatched. The CDR3 extends over 19 amino acids. CDR3 sequence: CASSQGVTSGSGAQETQYF. CDR3 DNA sequence: TGTGCCAGCAGCCAAGGGGTGACTAGCGGGAGTGGGGCCCAAGAGACCCAGTACTTC.

The gene calls are TRBV2 and TRBJ2-3; 7 bases map to TRBD1. The V gene's germline CDR1 is SNHLY and CDR2 FYNNEI. V was clipped by 6 bases and J by 0 bases; unmatched bases: 6. CDR3 length: 15 residues. The CDR3 DNA reads as TGTGCCAGCAGGGGCAGGGGGTCTAGCACAGATACGCAGTATTTT. This encodes CASRGRGSSTDTQYF.

This clone appeared a few times. The chain recombines TRBV5-1 with TRBJ2-7; TRBD2 might be the D (6 bases). Germline assignment: CDR1 SGHRS and CDR2 YFSETQ. The CDR3 consists of 17 residues. V shed 0 bases and J shed 0 bases, with 16 bases lying between them. The CDR3 bases are TGCGCCAGCAGCTTGGGGTTGGAGGGTTATTTCTCCTACGAGCAGTACTTC. Protein product: CASSLGLEGYFSYEQYF.